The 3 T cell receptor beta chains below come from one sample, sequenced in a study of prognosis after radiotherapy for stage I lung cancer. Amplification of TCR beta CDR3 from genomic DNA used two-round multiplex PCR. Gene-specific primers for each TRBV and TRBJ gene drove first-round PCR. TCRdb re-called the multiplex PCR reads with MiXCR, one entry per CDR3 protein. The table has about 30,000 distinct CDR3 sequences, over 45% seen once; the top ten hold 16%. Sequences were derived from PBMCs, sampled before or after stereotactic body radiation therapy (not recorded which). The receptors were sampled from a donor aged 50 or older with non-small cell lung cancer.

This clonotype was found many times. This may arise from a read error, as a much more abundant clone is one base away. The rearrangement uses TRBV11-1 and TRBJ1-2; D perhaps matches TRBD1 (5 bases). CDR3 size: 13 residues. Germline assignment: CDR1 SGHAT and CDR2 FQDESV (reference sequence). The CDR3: CASSLSGNYGHTF. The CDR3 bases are TGTGCCAGCAGCTTATCAGGGAACTATGGCCACACCTTC.

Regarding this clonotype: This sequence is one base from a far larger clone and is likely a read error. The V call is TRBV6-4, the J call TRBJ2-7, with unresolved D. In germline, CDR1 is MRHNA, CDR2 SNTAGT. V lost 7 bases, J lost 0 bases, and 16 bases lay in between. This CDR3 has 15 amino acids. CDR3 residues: CASTRRVPSSYEQYF. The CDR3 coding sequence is TGTGCCAGCACCCGTCGCGTGCCGAGCTCCTACGAGCAGTACTTC.

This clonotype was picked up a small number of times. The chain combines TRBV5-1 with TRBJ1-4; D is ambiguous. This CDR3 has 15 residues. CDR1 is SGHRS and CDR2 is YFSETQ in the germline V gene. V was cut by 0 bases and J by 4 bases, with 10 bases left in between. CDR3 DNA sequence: TGCGCCAGCAGCTTGGCTCCCTCCTTTAATGAAAAACTGTTTTTT. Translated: CASSLAPSFNEKLFF. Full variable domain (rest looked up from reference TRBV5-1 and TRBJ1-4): KAGVTQTPRYLIKTRGQQVTLSCSPISGHRSVSWYQQTPGQGLQFLFEYFSETQRNKGNFPGRFSGRQFSNSRSEMNVSTLELGDSALYLCASSLAPSFNEKLFFGSGTQLSVL.